This TCR beta chain emerged from a study of blood T cell repertoires in COVID-19. Study at large: T cells, B-cell-depleted T cells, or PBMCs supplied cDNA or gDNA.

Authors' processing steps: Reference gene primer amplification yielded estimated nucleated cell counts. Sequencing was performed with immunoSEQ multiplex PCR; in TCRdb, only in-frame clones are kept and a portion is missing. V, J and clone size are taken as reported in that table, and D and trimming were inferred from the DNA itself. The sample lists 150,000 to 200,000 clones, over 70% seen once, with around 20% in the top ten. From germline, CDR1 is ENHRY and CDR2 SYGVKD. The V and J ends lost 0 bases and 6 bases respectively, with 12 bases between them. The CDR3 runs to 15 residues. Sequencing was carried out using peripheral blood. The sequence derives from a woman aged 70-85 years who had recovered from COVID-19. The V call is TRBV10-3, the J call TRBJ1-5; TRBD1 is a possible D gene (5 bases). The CDR3 bases are TGTGCCATCAGTGAGTCGGGGGGGGACGGTCAGCCCCAGCATTTT. It codes for CAISESGGDGQPQHF.